This T cell receptor beta chain appears in the sequencing data of a study of Ad26.COV2.S vaccination and SARS-CoV-2 variants. At the level of the study: By the intramuscular route, Ad26.COV2.S was given once, or twice 56 days apart. Study outcomes and limitations: Analytic work on TCR breadth and depth might have understated the full extent of total T cell responses. Responses of spike-specific T cells (both CD8+ and CD4+) reportedly showed substantial breadth after vaccination. Relative to placebo recipients, vaccine recipients exhibited elevated spike-specific TCR breadth.

Regarding treatment: roughly 18 received Ad26.COV2.S at low or high dose, single or two shots; about 5 received placebo; per-sample allocation not given. On day 63 after the first injection, vaccine and placebo recipients gave samples. TCRdb's table, derived via immunoSEQ multiplex PCR, lists solely in-frame clones and lacks some. The sample has 360,000 or so clones, 70% to 90% seen once. CDR1 is SQVTM, CDR2 ANQGSEA, per germline. V was trimmed by 4 bases and J by 1 base, leaving 13 bases between them. The CDR3 is 14 amino acids. Regarding this clone: Its specificity is unknown.

This TCR was recovered from a person between 18 and 65 years old who received the Ad26.COV2.S COVID-19 vaccine or a placebo. The sample here was peripheral blood, taken in a trial of Ad26.COV2.S vaccine versus placebo. The chain is built from TRBV29-1 and TRBJ2-5, with D possibly matching TRBD2 (6 bases). The CDR3 DNA sequence: TGCAGCGTTGCCCCCTCTAGCGTCCAAGAGACCCAGTACTTC. Translating it yields CSVAPSSVQETQYF.